This paragraph covers one T cell receptor (beta chain) sequence. Its target is unknown. These data come from a study of CXCR3-negative and CXCR3-positive naive CD8 T cells. Study-wide results and caveats: Naive cells with CXCR3 showed TRB CDR3s that were more hydrophobic than those in CXCR3-negative naive cells. With surface CD5 comparable between naive subsets, TCR strength was estimated using properties derived from the TRB CDR3.

CDR3 length: 15 amino acids. Germline V gene lookup returns CDR1 WNHNN and CDR2 SYGVQD (reference sequence). TRB cDNA libraries were made by UMI-labeled 5' RACE. Following a re-call of the 5' RACE reads, TCRdb has one entry per CDR3 protein and lacks DNA. The table counts some 100,000 distinct CDR3 sequences; less than 0.4% lies in the top ten. V gene TRBV10-1 combines with J gene TRBJ2-7; the D call of TRBD1 rests on TCRdb alone, since no DNA is present to check it. The sample was naive CXCR3+ CD8+ T cells from blood. Noted subset: CD45RO-CCR7+CD27+CD95- naive CD8+ T cells expressing CXCR3 (TNR3+). The receptor's source is a human donor in good health. Some clones in this sample may be carry-over from other donors' samples. CDR3 region: CASSGRGQGFYEQYF.